This T cell receptor (beta chain) was identified in a study of cytomegalovirus exposure and HLA in healthy donors. It was with 60 Vbeta and 13 Jbeta primers that the PCR ran. TCRdb keeps only in-frame clones here, not all; method: immunoSEQ multiplex PCR. Here the sample spans some 150,000 clones, roughly 82% being singletons. Remarks on this clone: The antigen remains undetermined.

Study outcomes and limitations: Later analysis suggested most CMV-associated TCR beta chains were HLA-restricted.

In germline, CDR1 is SGHRS, CDR2 YFSETQ. The ends were cut back, 2 bases at V and 0 bases at J, with 15 bases in the middle. CDR3 length: 17 amino acids. The chain carries TRBV5-1 and TRBJ1-3, with TRBD1 as a possible D gene (5 bases). Sequenced material: PBMCs. This TCR was sampled from a man aged 18 to 30 in good health and CMV-seropositive. CDR3: CASSLGDLPSSGNTIYF. The CDR3 DNA is TGCGCCAGCAGCTTAGGGGATCTCCCAAGCTCTGGAAACACCATATATTTT.